Below, one T cell receptor beta chain is given with its context. As yet, its antigen is unknown. This entry belongs to a study of siplizumab effects on memory and regulatory T cells. With 2 bases removed from V and 3 bases from J, the gap between germline ends came to 10 bases. Germline V gene data show CDR1 as MNHNY and CDR2 as SVGAGI (reference sequence). CDR3 length equals 14 residues. Study-level points and caveats: Naive or memory phenotype was unassignable for roughly 80-95% of proliferating CD4+ or CD8+ clones. Siplizumab significantly brought down the alloreactive sequences that trace back to unstimulated CD4+ memory cells.

Repertoires were generated with immunoSEQ multiplex PCR, while TCRdb's copy carries only in-frame clones and drops some. The table has approximately 94,000 clones, approximately 93% seen once; the top ten hold approximately 5.9%. This chain joins TRBV6-6 and TRBJ1-2; TRBD1 is a possible D gene (5 bases). The material sequenced was CD8+ T cells sorted from blood. The TCR comes from a human donor in good health. CDR3 nucleotides: TGTGCCAGCAGTTACATGGGGGAAGACTATGGCTACACCTTC. This encodes CASSYMGEDYGYTF.